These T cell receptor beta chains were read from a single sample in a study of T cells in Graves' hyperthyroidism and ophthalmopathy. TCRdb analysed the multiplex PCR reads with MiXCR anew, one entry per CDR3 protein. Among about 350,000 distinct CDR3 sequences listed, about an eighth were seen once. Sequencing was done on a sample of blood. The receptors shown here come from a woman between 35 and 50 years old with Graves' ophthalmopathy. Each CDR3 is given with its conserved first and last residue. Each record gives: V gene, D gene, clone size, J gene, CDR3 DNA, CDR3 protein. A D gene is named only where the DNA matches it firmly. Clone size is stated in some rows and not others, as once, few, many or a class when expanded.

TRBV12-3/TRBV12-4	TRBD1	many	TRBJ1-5	TGTGCCAGCAGGTCCCCCCCCGGGACAGGGTGGCAGCCCCAGCATTTT	CASRSPPGTGWQPQHF
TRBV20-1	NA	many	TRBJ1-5	TGCAGTGCTAGAGATATACAACACAATCAGCCCCAGCATTTT	CSARDIQHNQPQHF
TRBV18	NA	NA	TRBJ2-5	TGTGCCAGCTCAGTGGATCTTCTACGGGGGAGCAAGACCCAGTACTTC	CASSVDLLRGSKTQYF
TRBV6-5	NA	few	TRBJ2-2	TGTGCCAGCAGTTACTTAAATAAACTATCCACCGGGGAGCTGTTTTTT	CASSYLNKLSTGELFF
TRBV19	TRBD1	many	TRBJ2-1	TGTGCCAGTAAAAGAGGGACAGGGCGGTACAATGAGCAGTTCTTC	CASKRGTGRYNEQFF
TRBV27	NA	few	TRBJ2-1	TGTGCCAGCAGTTTCACAGGTCCAGGCGAGCAGTTCTTC	CASSFTGPGEQFF
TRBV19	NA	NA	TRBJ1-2	TGTGCCAGTAGTATATCCCACGTGAACGTTCAAGCCCATGGCTACACCTTC	CASSISHVNVQAHGYTF
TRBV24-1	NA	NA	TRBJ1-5	TGTGCCACCAGTGATCGGGACTTCAATCAGCCCCAGCATTTT	CATSDRDFNQPQHF
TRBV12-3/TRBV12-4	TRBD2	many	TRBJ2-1	TGTGCCAGCAGTTTAAATTTGGGGGGGGTCAGTGTCAATGAGCAGTTCTTC	CASSLNLGGVSVNEQFF
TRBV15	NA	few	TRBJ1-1	TGTGCCACCAGTAGCATGGACTCCACGAACACTGAAGCTTTCTTT	CATSSMDSTNTEAFF
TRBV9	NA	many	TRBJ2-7	TGTGCCAGCAGCGTAGGTGTCTCGGGCCACTACGAGCAGTACTTC	CASSVGVSGHYEQYF
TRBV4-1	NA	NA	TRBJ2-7	TGCGCCAGCCCCAAAAGGACCGAGCAGTACTTC	CASPKRTEQYF
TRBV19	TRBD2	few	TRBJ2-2	TGTGCCAGTAGTCCGGGACTAGCGGGAAGGGTGAACACCGGGGAGCTGTTTTTT	CASSPGLAGRVNTGELFF
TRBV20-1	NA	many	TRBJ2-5	TGCAGTGCTAGAGTCGGCCTGGCGGAGGGGACCCAGTACTTC	CSARVGLAEGTQYF
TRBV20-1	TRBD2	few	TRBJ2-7	TGCAGTGCTAGTATGCCGGGAGGAAGGCGGGGTCCCTACGAGCAGTACTTC	CSASMPGGRRGPYEQYF
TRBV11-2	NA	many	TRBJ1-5	TGTGCCAGCAGCATAGAGATGGGGATTGGAAATCAGCCCCAGCATTTT	CASSIEMGIGNQPQHF
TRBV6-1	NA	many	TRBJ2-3	TGTGCCAGCGGTCCCCGGGATCCAAGTGGGGATACGCAGTATTTT	CASGPRDPSGDTQYF